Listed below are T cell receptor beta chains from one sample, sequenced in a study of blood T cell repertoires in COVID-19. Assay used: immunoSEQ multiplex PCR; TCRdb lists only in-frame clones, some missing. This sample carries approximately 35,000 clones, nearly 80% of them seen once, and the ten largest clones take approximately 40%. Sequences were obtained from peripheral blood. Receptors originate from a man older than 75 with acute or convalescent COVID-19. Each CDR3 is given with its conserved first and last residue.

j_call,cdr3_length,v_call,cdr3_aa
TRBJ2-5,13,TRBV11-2,CASSFRRQETQYF
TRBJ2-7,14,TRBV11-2,CASSLARTAGEQYF
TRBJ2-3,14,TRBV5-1,CASSLSGGEDTQYF
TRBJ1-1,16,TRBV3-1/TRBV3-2,CASSPEGSGRRTEAFF
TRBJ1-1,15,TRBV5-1,CASSLESGGRTEAFF
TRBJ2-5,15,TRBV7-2,CASSSFGTIQETQYF
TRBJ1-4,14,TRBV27,CASSRTGTNEKLFF
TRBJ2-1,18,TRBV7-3,CASSSTQLPSGGDNEQFF
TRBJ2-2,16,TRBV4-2,CASSPVQGQNTGELFF
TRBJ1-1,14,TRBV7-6,CASRPFGAVTEAFF
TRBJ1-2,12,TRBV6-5,CATLQGTYGYTF
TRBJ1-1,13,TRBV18,CASSGGMNTEAFF
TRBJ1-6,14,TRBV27,CASTVRIYNSPLHF
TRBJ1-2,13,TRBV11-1,CASSLDLSYGYTF
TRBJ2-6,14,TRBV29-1,CSVRGGAGANVLTF
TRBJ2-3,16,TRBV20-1,CSASDPTGRGTDTQYF
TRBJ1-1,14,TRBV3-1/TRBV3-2,CASSLLAGNTEAFF